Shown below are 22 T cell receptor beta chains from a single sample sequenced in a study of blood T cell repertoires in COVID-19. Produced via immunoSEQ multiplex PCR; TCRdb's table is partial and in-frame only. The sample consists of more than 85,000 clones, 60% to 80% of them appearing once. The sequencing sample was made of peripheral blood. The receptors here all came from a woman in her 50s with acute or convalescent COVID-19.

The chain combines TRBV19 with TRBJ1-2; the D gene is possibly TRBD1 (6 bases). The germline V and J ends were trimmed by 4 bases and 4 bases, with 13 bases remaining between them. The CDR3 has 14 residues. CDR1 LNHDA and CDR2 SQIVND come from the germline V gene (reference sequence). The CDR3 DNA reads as TGTGCCAGTAGTAGTCTGGACAGAGTCTATGGCTACACCTTC. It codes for CASSSLDRVYGYTF.

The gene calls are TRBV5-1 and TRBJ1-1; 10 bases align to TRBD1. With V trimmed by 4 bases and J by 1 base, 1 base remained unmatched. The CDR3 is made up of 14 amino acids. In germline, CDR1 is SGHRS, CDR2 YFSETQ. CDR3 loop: CASSRTGGNTEAFF. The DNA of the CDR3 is TGCGCCAGCAGCCGGACAGGGGGGAACACTGAAGCTTTCTTT.

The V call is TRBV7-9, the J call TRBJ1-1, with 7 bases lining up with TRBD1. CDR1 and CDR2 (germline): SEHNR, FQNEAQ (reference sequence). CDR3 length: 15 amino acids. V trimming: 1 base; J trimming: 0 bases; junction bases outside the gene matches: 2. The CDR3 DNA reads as TGTGCCAGCAGCTTAGGTACAGGGGTGAACACTGAAGCTTTCTTT. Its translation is CASSLGTGVNTEAFF. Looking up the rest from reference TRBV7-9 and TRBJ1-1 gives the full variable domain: DTGVSQNPRHKITKRGQNVTFRCDPISEHNRLYWYRQTLGQGPEFLTYFQNEAQLEKSRLLSDRFSAERPKGSFSTLEIQRTEQGDSAMYLCASSLGTGVNTEAFFGQGTRLTVV.

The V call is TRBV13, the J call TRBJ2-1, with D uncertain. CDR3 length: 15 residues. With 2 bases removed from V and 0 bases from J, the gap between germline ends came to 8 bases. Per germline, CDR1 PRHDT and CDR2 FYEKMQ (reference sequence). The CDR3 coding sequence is TGTGCCAGCAGCTTACGGTTGAGCTCCTACAATGAGCAGTTCTTC. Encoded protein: CASSLRLSSYNEQFF.

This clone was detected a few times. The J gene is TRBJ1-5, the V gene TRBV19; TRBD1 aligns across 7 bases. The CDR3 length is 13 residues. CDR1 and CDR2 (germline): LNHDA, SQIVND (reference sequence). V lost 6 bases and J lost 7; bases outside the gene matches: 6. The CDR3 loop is CASSDRVGQPQHF. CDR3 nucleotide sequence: TGTGCCAGTAGCGACAGGGTTGGGCAGCCCCAGCATTTT.

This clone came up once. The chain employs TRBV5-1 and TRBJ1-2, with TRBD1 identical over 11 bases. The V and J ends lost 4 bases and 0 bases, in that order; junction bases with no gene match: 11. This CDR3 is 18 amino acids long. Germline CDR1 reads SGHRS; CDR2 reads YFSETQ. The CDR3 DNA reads TGCGCCAGCAGCACCGCCGGGACAGGGGGTCTAGCTAACTATGGCTACACCTTC. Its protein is CASSTAGTGGLANYGYTF.

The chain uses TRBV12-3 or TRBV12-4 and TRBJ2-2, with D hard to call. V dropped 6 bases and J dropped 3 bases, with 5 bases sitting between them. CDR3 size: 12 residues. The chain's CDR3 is CASRSDTGELFF. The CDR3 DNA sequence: TGTGCCAGCAGGAGTGACACCGGGGAGCTGTTTTTT.

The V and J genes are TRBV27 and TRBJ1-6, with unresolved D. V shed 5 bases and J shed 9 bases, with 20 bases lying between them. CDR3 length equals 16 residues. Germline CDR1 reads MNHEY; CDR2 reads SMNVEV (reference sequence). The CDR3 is CASSLARAPGGSPLHF. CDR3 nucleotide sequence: TGTGCCAGCAGTCTCGCTCGGGCCCCAGGAGGTTCACCCCTCCACTTT.

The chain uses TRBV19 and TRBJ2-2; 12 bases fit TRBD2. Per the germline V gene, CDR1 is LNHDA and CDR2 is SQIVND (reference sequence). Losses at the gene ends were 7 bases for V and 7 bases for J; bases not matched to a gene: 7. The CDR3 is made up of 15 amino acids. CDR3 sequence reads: CASTSSGGAVGELFF. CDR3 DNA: TGTGCCAGTACCTCTAGCGGGGGGGCGGTCGGGGAGCTGTTTTTT.

CDR3 DNA sequence: TGTGCCAGTGACAGGGCCTACGAGCAGTACTTC. Translating it yields CASDRAYEQYF. The genes are TRBV6-5 and TRBJ2-7; 7 bases are shared with TRBD1. CDR1 and CDR2 (germline): MNHEY, SVGAGI. With V trimmed by 9 bases and J by 2 bases, 1 base remained unmatched. CDR3 length: 11 residues.

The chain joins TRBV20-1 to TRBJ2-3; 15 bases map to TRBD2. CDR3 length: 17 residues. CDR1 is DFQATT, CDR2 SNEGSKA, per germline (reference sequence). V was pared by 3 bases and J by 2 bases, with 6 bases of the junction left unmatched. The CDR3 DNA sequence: TGCAGTGCTAGTGCGGGACTAGCGGGGGGCACCACAGATACGCAGTATTTT. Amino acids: CSASAGLAGGTTDTQYF.

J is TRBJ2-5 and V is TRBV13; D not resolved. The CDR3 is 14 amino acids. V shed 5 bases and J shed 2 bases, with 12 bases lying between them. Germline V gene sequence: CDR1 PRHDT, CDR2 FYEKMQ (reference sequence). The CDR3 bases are TGTGCCAGCAGCCCACGAGTTGAGCAAGAGACCCAGTACTTC. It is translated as CASSPRVEQETQYF.

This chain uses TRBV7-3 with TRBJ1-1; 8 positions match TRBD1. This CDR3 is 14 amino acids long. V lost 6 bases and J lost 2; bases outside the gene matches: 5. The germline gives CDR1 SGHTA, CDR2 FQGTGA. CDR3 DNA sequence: TGTGCCAGCAGACTTGGACAGGGAAACACTGAAGCTTTCTTT. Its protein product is CASRLGQGNTEAFF.

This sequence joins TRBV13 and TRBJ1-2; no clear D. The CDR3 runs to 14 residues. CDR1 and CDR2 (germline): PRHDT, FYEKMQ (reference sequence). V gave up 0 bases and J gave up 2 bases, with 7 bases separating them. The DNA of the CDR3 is TGTGCCAGCAGCTTAGGGGGCGCAAACTATGGCTACACCTTC. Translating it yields CASSLGGANYGYTF.

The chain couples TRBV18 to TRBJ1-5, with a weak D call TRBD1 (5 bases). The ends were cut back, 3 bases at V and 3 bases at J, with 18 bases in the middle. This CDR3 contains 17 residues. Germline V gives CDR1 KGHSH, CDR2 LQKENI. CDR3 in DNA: TGTGCCAGCTCACCCGGGCCCCCACAGGTTCCCAATCAGCCCCAGCATTTT. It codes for CASSPGPPQVPNQPQHF.

The CDR3 nucleotides are TGTGCCAGCAGCTTAGAGTTAGCGGGGGGGCTTGACGAGCAGTTCTTC. Residues: CASSLELAGGLDEQFF. This sequence joins TRBV11-2 and TRBJ2-1; 11 nucleotides match TRBD2. The CDR3 totals 16 residues. The junction had 8 bases not matched to a gene; V was cut back by 0 bases and J by 10 bases. Germline CDR1 SGHAT, CDR2 FQNNGV.

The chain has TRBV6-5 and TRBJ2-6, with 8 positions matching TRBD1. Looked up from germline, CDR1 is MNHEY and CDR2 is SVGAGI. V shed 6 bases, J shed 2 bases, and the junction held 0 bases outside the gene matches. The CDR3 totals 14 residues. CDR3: CASRQGAGANVLTF. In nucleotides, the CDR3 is TGTGCCAGCAGACAGGGGGCTGGGGCCAACGTCCTGACTTTC.

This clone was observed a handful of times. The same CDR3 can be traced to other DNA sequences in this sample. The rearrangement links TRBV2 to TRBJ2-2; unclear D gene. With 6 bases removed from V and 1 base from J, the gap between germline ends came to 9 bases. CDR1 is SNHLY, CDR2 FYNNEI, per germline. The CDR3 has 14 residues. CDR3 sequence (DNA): TGTGCCAGCAGAGACCGCGGGAACACCGGGGAGCTGTTTTTT. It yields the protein CASRDRGNTGELFF.

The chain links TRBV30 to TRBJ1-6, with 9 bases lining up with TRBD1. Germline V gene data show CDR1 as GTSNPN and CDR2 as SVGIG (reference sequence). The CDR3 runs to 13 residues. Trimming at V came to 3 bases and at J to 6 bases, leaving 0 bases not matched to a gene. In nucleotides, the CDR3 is TGTGCCTGGAGGGGACAGGGTAATTCACCCCTCCACTTT. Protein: CAWRGQGNSPLHF.

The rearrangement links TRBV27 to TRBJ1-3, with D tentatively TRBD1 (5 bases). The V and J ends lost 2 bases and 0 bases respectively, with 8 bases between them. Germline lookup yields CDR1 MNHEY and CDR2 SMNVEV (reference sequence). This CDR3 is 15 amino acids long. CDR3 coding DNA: TGTGCCAGCAGTTTAGCAGGGCGCTCTGGAAACACCATATATTTT. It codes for CASSLAGRSGNTIYF.

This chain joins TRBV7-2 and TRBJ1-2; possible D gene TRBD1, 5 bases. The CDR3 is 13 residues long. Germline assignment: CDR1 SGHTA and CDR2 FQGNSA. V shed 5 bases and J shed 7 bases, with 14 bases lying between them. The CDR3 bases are TGTGCCAGCAGCCAGGCGGCAGGGTTTGGCTACACCTTC. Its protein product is CASSQAAGFGYTF.

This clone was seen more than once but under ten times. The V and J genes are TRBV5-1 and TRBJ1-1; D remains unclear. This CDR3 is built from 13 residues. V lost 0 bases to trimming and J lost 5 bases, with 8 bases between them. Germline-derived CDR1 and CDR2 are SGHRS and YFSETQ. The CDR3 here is CASSLVTETEAFF. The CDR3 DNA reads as TGCGCCAGCAGCTTGGTGACGGAGACTGAAGCTTTCTTT.